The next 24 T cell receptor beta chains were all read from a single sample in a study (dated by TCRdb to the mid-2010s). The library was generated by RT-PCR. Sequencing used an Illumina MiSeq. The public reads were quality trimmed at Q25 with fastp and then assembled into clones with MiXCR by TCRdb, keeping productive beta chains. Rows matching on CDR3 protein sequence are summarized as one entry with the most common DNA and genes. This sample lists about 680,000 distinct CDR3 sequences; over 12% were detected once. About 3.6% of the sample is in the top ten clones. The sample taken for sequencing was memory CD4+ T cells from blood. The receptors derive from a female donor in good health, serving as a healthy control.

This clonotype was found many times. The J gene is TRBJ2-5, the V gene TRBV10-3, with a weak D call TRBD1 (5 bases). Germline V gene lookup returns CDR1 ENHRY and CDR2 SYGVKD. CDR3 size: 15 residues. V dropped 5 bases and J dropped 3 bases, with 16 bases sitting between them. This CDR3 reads CAISPVGTGEETQYF. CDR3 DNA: TGTGCCATCAGTCCAGTCGGCACAGGCGAAGAGACCCAGTACTTC.

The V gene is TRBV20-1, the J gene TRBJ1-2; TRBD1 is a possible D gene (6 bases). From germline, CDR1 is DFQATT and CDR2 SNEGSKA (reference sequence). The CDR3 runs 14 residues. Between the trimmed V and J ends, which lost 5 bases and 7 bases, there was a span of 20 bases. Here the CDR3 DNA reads TGCAGTGCTTCGGACCAAGGGGGTAAGGGTGGCTACACCTTC. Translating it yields CSASDQGGKGGYTF.

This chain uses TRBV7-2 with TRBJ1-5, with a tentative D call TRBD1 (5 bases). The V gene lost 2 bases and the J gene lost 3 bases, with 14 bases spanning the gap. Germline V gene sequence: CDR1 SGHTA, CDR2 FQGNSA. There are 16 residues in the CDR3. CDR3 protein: CASSLYGQSNNQPQHF. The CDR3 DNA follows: TGTGCCAGCAGCTTATATGGACAATCGAACAATCAGCCCCAGCATTTT.

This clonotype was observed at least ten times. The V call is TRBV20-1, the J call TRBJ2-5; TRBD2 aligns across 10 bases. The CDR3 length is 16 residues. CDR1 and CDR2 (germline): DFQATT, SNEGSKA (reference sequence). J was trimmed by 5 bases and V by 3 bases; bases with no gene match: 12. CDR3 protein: CSARGSAGGPGETQYF. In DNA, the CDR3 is TGCAGTGCTAGGGGGTCAGCGGGAGGGCCGGGGGAGACCCAGTACTTC.

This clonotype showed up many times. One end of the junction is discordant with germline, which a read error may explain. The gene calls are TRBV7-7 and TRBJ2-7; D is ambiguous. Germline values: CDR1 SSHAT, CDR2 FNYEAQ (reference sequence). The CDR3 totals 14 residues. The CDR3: CASSPGRSGYEQYF. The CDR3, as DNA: TGTGCTAGCAGCCCAGGCAGGTCCGGCTACGAGCAGTACTTC.

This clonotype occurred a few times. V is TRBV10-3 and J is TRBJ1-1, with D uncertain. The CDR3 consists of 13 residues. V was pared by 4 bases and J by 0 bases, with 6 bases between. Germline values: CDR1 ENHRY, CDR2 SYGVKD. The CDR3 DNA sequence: TGTGCCATCAGTGCAGTTATGAACACTGAAGCTTTCTTT. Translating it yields CAISAVMNTEAFF.

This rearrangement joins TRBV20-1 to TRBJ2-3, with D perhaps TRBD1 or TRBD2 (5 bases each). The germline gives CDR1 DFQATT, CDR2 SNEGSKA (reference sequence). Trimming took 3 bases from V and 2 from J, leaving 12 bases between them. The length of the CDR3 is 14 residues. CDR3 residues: CSARGAGTTDTQYF. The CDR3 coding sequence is TGCAGTGCTAGGGGAGCAGGGACCACAGATACGCAGTATTTT.

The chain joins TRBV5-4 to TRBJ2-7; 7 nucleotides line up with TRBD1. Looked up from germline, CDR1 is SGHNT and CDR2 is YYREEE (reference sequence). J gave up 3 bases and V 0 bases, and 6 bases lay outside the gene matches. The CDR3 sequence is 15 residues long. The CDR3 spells CASSLGQGGIYEQYF. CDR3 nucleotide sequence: TGTGCCAGCAGCTTGGGACAGGGCGGTATCTACGAGCAGTACTTC. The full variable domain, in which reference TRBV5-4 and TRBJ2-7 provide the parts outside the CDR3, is ETGVTQSPTHLIKTRGQQVTLRCSSQSGHNTVSWYQQALGQGPQFIFQYYREEENGRGNFPPRFSGLQFPNYSSELNVNALELDDSALYLCASSLGQGGIYEQYFGPGTRLTVT.

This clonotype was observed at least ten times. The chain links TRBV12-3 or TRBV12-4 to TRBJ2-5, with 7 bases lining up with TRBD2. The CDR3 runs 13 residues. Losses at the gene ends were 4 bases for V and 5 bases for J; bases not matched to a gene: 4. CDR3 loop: CASSWEGLETQYF. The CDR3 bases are TGTGCCAGCAGTTGGGAGGGCCTGGAGACCCAGTACTTC.

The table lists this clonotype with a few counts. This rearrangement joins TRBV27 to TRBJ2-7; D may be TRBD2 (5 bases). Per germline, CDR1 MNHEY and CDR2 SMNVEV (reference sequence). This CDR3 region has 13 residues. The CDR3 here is CTTRRDKRFEQYF. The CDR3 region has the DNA TGTACCACACGACGGGATAAGCGTTTCGAGCAGTACTTC.

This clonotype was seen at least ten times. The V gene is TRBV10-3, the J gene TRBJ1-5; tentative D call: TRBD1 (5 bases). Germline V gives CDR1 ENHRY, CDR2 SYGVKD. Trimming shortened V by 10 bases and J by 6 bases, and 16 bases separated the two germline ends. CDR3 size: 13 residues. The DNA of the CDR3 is TGTGCCACCGGGACCGATCCCAGTCAGCCCCAGCATTTT. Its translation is CATGTDPSQPQHF.

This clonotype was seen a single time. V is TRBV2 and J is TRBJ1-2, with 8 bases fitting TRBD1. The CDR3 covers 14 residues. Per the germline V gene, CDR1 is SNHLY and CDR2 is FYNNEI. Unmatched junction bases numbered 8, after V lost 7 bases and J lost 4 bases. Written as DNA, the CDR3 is TGTGCCAGCAACCTTGGGACAGGCCTCTATGGCTACACCTTC. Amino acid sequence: CASNLGTGLYGYTF. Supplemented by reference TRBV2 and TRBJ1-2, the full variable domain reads EPEVTQTPSHQVTQMGQEVILRCVPISNHLYFYWYRQILGQKVEFLVSFYNNEISEKSEIFDDQFSVERPDGSNFTLKIRSTKLEDSAMYFCASNLGTGLYGYTFGSGTRLTVV.

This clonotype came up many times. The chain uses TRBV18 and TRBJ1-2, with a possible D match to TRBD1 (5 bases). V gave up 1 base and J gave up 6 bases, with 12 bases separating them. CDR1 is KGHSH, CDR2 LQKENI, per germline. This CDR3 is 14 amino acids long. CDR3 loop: CASSPLGGVDGYTF. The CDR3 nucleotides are TGTGCCAGCTCACCACTTGGAGGGGTGGATGGCTACACCTTC.

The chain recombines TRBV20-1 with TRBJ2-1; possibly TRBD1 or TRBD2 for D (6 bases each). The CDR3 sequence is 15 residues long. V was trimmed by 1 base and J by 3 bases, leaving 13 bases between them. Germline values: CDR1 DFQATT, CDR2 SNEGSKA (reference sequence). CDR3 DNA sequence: TGCAGTGCTAGAGTCTTGGGGGGCGTCTACAATGAGCAGTTCTTC. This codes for CSARVLGGVYNEQFF.

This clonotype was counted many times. CDR3 sequence reads: CASSQDYPGPNTYSNQPQHF. CDR3 DNA sequence: TGCGCCAGCAGCCAAGATTATCCGGGACCCAATACGTATAGCAATCAGCCCCAGCATTTT. The V gene is TRBV4-1, the J gene TRBJ1-5; D possibly corresponds to TRBD1 (5 bases). The CDR3 length is 20 residues. The germline V gene encodes CDR1 MGHRA and CDR2 YSYEKL. V was pared by 0 bases and J by 0 bases, with 21 bases between.

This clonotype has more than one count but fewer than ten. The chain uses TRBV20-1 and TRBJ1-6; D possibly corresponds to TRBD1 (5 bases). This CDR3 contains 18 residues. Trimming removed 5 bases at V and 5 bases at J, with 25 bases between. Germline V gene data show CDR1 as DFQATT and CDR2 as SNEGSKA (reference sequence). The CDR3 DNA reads TGCAGTGCTTCCCGATACGAGGGGAATCCCTTGAATAATTCACCCCTCCACTTT. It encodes CSASRYEGNPLNNSPLHF.

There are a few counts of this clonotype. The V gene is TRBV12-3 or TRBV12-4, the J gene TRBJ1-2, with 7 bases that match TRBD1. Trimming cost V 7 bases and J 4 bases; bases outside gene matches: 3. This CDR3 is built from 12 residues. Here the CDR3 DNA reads TGTGCCAGCATGTACAGGGGCTATGGCTACACCTTC. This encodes CASMYRGYGYTF.

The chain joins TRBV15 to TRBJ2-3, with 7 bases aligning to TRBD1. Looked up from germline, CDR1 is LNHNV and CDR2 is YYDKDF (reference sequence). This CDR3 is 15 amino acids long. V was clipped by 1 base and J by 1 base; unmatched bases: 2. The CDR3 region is CATSRVGQRTDTQYF. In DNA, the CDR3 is TGTGCCACCAGCAGAGTGGGACAGCGCACAGATACGCAGTATTTT.

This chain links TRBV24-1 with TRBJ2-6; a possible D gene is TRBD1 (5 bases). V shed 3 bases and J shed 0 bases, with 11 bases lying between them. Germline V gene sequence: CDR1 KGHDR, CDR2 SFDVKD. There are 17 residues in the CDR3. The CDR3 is CATSDDSIRSGANVLTF. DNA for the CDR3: TGTGCCACCAGTGATGACAGCATCCGCTCTGGGGCCAACGTCCTGACTTTC.

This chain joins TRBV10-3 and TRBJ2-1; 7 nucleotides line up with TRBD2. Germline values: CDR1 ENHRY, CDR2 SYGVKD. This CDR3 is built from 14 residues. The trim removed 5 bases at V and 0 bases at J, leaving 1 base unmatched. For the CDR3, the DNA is TGTGCCATCAGTCGCGGGAGCTCCTACAATGAGCAGTTCTTC. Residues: CAISRGSSYNEQFF.

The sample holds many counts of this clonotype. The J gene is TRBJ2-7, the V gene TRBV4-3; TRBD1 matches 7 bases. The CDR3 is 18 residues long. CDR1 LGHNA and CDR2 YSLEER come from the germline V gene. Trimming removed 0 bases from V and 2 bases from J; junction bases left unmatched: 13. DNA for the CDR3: TGCGCCAGCAGCCAAGAAGCCCGGCCAGGACAGGCAGCCTACGAGCAGTACTTC. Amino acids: CASSQEARPGQAAYEQYF.

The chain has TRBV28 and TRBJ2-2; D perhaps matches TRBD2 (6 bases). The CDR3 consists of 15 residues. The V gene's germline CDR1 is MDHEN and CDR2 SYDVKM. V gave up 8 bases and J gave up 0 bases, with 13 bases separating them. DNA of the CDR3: TGTGCCAGCCAAGAGCGGGTCGCGAACACCGGGGAGCTGTTTTTT. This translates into CASQERVANTGELFF.

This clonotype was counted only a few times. CDR3 nucleotides: TGCGCCAGCAGCTCCGACAGTTTCTATAATTCACCCCTCCACTTT. Amino acid sequence: CASSSDSFYNSPLHF. The V and J genes are TRBV5-1 and TRBJ1-6; D may be TRBD1 (5 bases). Between the trimmed V and J ends, which lost 3 bases and 3 bases, there was a span of 10 bases. The CDR3 length is 15 residues. The germline V gene encodes CDR1 SGHRS and CDR2 YFSETQ.

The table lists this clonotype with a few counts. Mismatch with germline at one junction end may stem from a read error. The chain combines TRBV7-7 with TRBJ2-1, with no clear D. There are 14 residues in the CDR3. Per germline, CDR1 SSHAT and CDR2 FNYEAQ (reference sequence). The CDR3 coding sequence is TGTGCTAGCAGCTTGAGCCCGCCCCCCAATGAGCAGTTCTTC. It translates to CASSLSPPPNEQFF.